This TCR beta chain stems from a study of chemoradiotherapy in HPV16-positive cancers. The repertoire was sequenced with immunoSEQ multiplex PCR; TCRdb's copy has only in-frame clones and lacks some. Of 9,500 to 15,000 clones in the sample, roughly nine tenths were seen once. The study's findings and limits: In HPV16-positive patients, HPV-responsive T-cell expansion tracked better recurrence-free survival.

Repertoires were sampled repeatedly during chemoradiotherapy. Germline V gives CDR1 SGHTA, CDR2 FQGNSA. This CDR3 comprises 15 residues. V shed 0 bases and J 1 base; nucleotides not matched to a gene: 2. Concerning this clone itself: Its cognate antigen is unknown.

V is TRBV7-2 and J is TRBJ1-1; 7 bases align to TRBD1. This TCR was recovered from a human donor with HPV-associated anogenital cancer. Specimen: blood, collected from a patient who underwent chemoradiotherapy. CDR3 in DNA: TGTGCCAGCAGCTTAGCGGGGACAGCGAACACTGAAGCTTTCTTT. Protein product: CASSLAGTANTEAFF.